The T cell receptor (beta chain) under discussion was sequenced for a study of CD8 T cells in Susac syndrome. RNA, at 0.5 to 1 ug, was reverse transcribed with random hexamers. TCRdb reprocessed the immunoSEQ multiplex PCR reads via MiXCR and lists one record per CDR3 protein. The data contain roughly 52,000 distinct CDR3 sequences, around 93% of them singletons. Germline V gives CDR1 SEHNR, CDR2 FQNEAQ (reference sequence). V was clipped by 1 base and J by 5 bases, with 14 bases between them. The CDR3 runs 15 residues. Sequencing was performed on CD8+ T cells from PBMCs. This rearrangement joins TRBV7-9 to TRBJ1-2; maybe TRBD1 (5 bases). The origin of this receptor is a human donor with Susac syndrome. CDR3 sequence: CASSLDRGDGYGYTF. CDR3 coding DNA: TGTGCCAGCAGCTTAGATCGGGGCGATGGGTATGGCTACACCTTC.